This T cell receptor beta chain was profiled in a study of control samples from healthy donors and cancer patients. The data were produced by immunoSEQ multiplex PCR, yet TCRdb's version contains in-frame clones alone and is incomplete. This sample has roughly 450,000 clones; approximately 92% occur once, and the top ten carry 5.5% to 8%. Germline CDR1 is MDHEN and CDR2 is SYDVKM. V shed 4 bases and J shed 0 bases, with 6 bases lying between them. The CDR3 is made up of 13 amino acids. Material: PBMCs. The chain links TRBV28 to TRBJ1-1; D not resolved. The receptor comes from a man aged 35 to 55 with head and neck cancer. The CDR3 spells CASSSNLNTEAFF. As DNA, the CDR3 is TGTGCCAGCAGTTCCAACCTGAACACTGAAGCTTTCTTT.